One sample yielded the 11 T cell receptor beta chains listed below, sequenced in a study. Only in-frame clones appear in the TCRdb table, and some are missing; sequencing was by immunoSEQ multiplex PCR. In the table there are under 90,000 clones, 93% of which are singletons. The sequenced material came from PBMCs. The receptors originated from a man in his forties or fifties with rheumatoid arthritis.

This rearrangement joins TRBV6-6 to TRBJ1-6, with TRBD1 matching 9 bases. V lost 2 bases, J lost 7 bases, and 3 bases stayed unmatched. The CDR3 sequence is 15 residues long. In germline, CDR1 is MNHNY, CDR2 SVGAGI (reference sequence). CDR3 sequence: CASSYRTGDNSPLHF. For the CDR3, the DNA is TGTGCCAGCAGTTACAGGACAGGGGACAATTCACCCCTCCACTTT.

V and J are TRBV3-1 (or the pseudogene TRBV3-2) and TRBJ2-5, with 13 nucleotides matching TRBD2. Germline V CDR1 and CDR2: LGHDT, YNNKEL (reference sequence). CDR3 size: 16 residues. After removal of 6 bases from V and 5 bases from J, the junction contained 9 bases not matched to a gene. CDR3 sequence reads: CASSPSGTSGIETQYF. The CDR3 nucleotides are TGTGCCAGCAGTCCCTCCGGGACTAGCGGGATTGAGACCCAGTACTTC.

For the CDR3, the DNA is TGTGCCAGCAGCCCCGATGGTGGTAGCCAGGTCTATGGCTACACCTTC. Its protein product is CASSPDGGSQVYGYTF. The chain couples TRBV4-2 to TRBJ1-2, with no clear D. The CDR3 covers 16 residues. The germline V and J ends were trimmed by 4 bases and 4 bases, with 19 bases remaining between them. From germline, CDR1 is LGHNA and CDR2 YNFKEQ.

CDR3 coding DNA: TGTGCCTGGAGTGTTAGGACAGGGATTTCTGGGGCCAACGTCCTGACTTTC. Translated: CAWSVRTGISGANVLTF. V is TRBV30 and J is TRBJ2-6; TRBD1 matches 8 bases. With V trimmed by 0 bases and J by 1 base, 5 bases remained unmatched. Per germline, CDR1 GTSNPN and CDR2 SVGIG (reference sequence). This CDR3 contains 17 residues.

The V call is TRBV7-2, the J call TRBJ2-7, with 11 bases aligning to TRBD1. The CDR3 is 13 residues long. Germline-derived CDR1 and CDR2 are SGHTA and FQGNSA. V shed 8 bases, J shed 4 bases, and the junction held 4 bases outside the gene matches. The CDR3 loop is CASQRDRGYEQYF. In DNA, the CDR3 is TGTGCCAGCCAAAGGGACAGGGGGTACGAGCAGTACTTC. The full variable domain, its missing parts supplied by reference TRBV7-2 and TRBJ2-7, is GAGVSQSPSNKVTEKGKDVELRCDPISGHTALYWYRQSLGQGLEFLIYFQGNSAPDKSGLPSDRFSAERTGGSVSTLTIQRTQQEDSAVYLCASQRDRGYEQYFGPGTRLTVT.

The CDR3 sequence is CASSLTENTEAFF. CDR3 bases: TGTGCCAGCAGTCTGACAGAGAACACTGAAGCTTTCTTT. The rearrangement links TRBV6-2 or TRBV6-3 to TRBJ1-1, with D perhaps TRBD1 (5 bases). The CDR3 runs 13 residues. CDR1 and CDR2 (germline): MNHEY, SVGEGT. V lost 5 bases and J lost 1, with 8 bases in between.

This clone has more than one count but fewer than ten. The chain is built from TRBV6-6 and TRBJ1-2, with a possible D match to TRBD1 (5 bases). V was cut by 11 bases and J by 7 bases, with 14 bases left in between. The CDR3 has 11 amino acids. Germline V CDR1 and CDR2: MNHNY, SVGAGI (reference sequence). The CDR3 DNA reads as TGTGCCGGAGGGGAAGGGATTGGCTACACCTTC. It specifies CAGGEGIGYTF.

This chain joins TRBV9 and TRBJ2-3; 12 nucleotides match TRBD2. CDR3 length: 17 residues. With V trimmed by 0 bases and J by 6 bases, 8 bases remained unmatched. CDR1 is SGDLS and CDR2 is YYNGEE in the germline V gene. DNA of the CDR3: TGTGCCAGCAGCGTAGGACTAGCGGGAGTGAAGAGGGATACGCAGTATTTT. It is translated as CASSVGLAGVKRDTQYF.

The V call is TRBV7-3, the J call TRBJ2-2, with TRBD1 matching over 10 bases. Germline CDR1 reads SGHTA; CDR2 reads FQGTGA. J was trimmed by 6 bases and V by 3 bases; bases with no gene match: 4. This CDR3 spans 15 amino acids. CDR3 loop: CASSFGTGVAGELFF. CDR3 in DNA: TGTGCCAGCAGCTTCGGGACAGGGGTGGCCGGGGAGCTGTTTTTT.

The chain has TRBV29-1 and TRBJ2-3, with TRBD2 matching over 8 bases. V gave up 3 bases and J gave up 4 bases; unmatched junction bases: 9. The CDR3 loop spans 15 amino acids. Per germline, CDR1 SQVTM and CDR2 ANQGSEA. The CDR3 loop is CSVEVISGDSDTQYF. Here the CDR3 DNA reads TGCAGCGTTGAGGTGATTAGCGGGGATTCAGATACGCAGTATTTT.

CDR3: CASTRDRGRETQYF. The CDR3 nucleotides read TGTGCCAGCACCAGGGACAGGGGTCGAGAGACCCAGTACTTC. The rearrangement uses TRBV6-5 and TRBJ2-5; the match to TRBD1 covers 10 bases. The CDR3 is 14 amino acids. Looked up from germline, CDR1 is MNHEY and CDR2 is SVGAGI. The trim removed 7 bases at V and 4 bases at J, leaving 6 bases unmatched.